This entry describes one T cell receptor beta chain. TCRdb reprocessed the 5' RACE reads via MiXCR and lists one record per CDR3 protein. The sample lists roughly 60,000 distinct CDR3 sequences; 8.5% to 10% were seen once. Between the trimmed V and J ends, which lost 1 base and 1 base, there was a span of 10 bases. The length of the CDR3 is 15 residues. Time point given: longitudinal time-point 2. This sample was taken from a study of neurological immune-mediated disorders. This rearrangement joins TRBV12-3 or TRBV12-4 to TRBJ1-1; maybe TRBD1 (5 bases). This receptor was obtained from a man aged 30-40 years in good health. Sequencing used PBMCs. The CDR3 coding sequence is TGTGCCAGCAGTTTAGTAGCAGGGAGGAACACTGAAGCTTTCTTT. Translating it yields CASSLVAGRNTEAFF.